A single sample gave rise to the 26 T cell receptor beta chains below, sequenced in a study of shared clonotypes between healthy human individuals. Libraries were prepared by immunoSEQ multiplex PCR; TCRdb keeps only in-frame clonotypes and omits some of them. The sample includes about 1.5 million clones, around 98% of them seen just once. Sequencing used naive CD4+ T cells sorted from blood. Indicated subset: CD45RA+ positively selected. The receptors here all came from a man aged 30-40 years in good health.

The V gene is TRBV19, the J gene TRBJ1-5; D gene unclear. There are 12 residues in the CDR3. Germline V CDR1 and CDR2: LNHDA, SQIVND (reference sequence). Trimming pared 6 bases from V and 1 base from J, leaving 4 bases between. The CDR3 nucleotides are TGTGCCAGTAGAGAGAGCAATCAGCCCCAGCATTTT. Protein sequence: CASRESNQPQHF.

The chain carries TRBV5-1 and TRBJ2-1; the D gene is possibly TRBD1 (7 bases). V lost 7 bases, J lost 8 bases, and 22 bases lay in between. CDR1 is SGHRS, CDR2 YFSETQ, per germline. The CDR3 extends over 15 amino acids. The CDR3 loop reads CASYPEGARGDEQFF. Here the CDR3 DNA reads TGCGCCAGCTATCCGGAGGGGGCCCGCGGGGATGAGCAGTTCTTC.

CDR3 amino acids: CATGGGNSGNTIYF. In DNA, the CDR3 is TGTGCCACAGGGGGCGGCAACTCTGGAAACACCATATATTTT. The chain has TRBV10-3 and TRBJ1-3; TRBD1 agrees at 8 bases. CDR1 and CDR2 (germline): ENHRY, SYGVKD. The J segment lost 0 bases and the V segment lost 10 bases, leaving 5 bases of the junction unmatched. The CDR3 has 14 amino acids.

The V call is TRBV6-6, the J call TRBJ2-1; D gene ambiguous. Trimming took 7 bases from V and 1 from J, leaving 8 bases between them. The CDR3 consists of 13 residues. In germline, CDR1 is MNHNY, CDR2 SVGAGI (reference sequence). The CDR3 DNA sequence: TGTGCCAGCACCCTGGGGTCCTACAATGAGCAGTTCTTC. It is translated as CASTLGSYNEQFF.

The rearrangement uses TRBV19 and TRBJ2-7, with 9 positions matching TRBD2. The CDR3 extends over 13 amino acids. The ends lost 5 bases at V and 6 bases at J; junction bases unmatched: 5. Germline V gene data show CDR1 as LNHDA and CDR2 as SQIVND (reference sequence). CDR3 nucleotide sequence: TGTGCCAGTAGTGGGCTAGCGGGATCCGAGCAGTACTTC. Translated, it gives CASSGLAGSEQYF.

The V and J genes are TRBV7-2 and TRBJ1-1, with 7 bases that match TRBD1. The CDR3 totals 16 residues. CDR1 and CDR2 (germline): SGHTA, FQGNSA. Trimming removed 5 bases from V and 0 bases from J; junction bases left unmatched: 9. This CDR3 reads CASSPRGQPMNTEAFF. CDR3 sequence (DNA): TGTGCCAGCAGCCCGAGGGGACAGCCCATGAACACTGAAGCTTTCTTT.

V is TRBV11-3 and J is TRBJ2-2, with D perhaps matching TRBD1 (6 bases). Germline V lookup: CDR1 SGHNT, CDR2 YENEEA. V was shortened by 5 bases and J by 5 bases, with 12 bases between the two germline ends. The CDR3 runs 14 residues. CDR3 amino acids: CASSPTGYTGELFF. In nucleotides, the CDR3 is TGTGCCAGCAGCCCTACAGGGTATACCGGGGAGCTGTTTTTT.

This chain links TRBV5-4 with TRBJ2-4; 7 nucleotides match TRBD2. After removal of 1 base from V and 8 bases from J, the junction contained 3 bases not matched to a gene. Looked up from germline, CDR1 is SGHNT and CDR2 is YYREEE (reference sequence). The CDR3 runs 13 residues. This CDR3 reads CASSLRGVDIQYF. The CDR3, as DNA: TGTGCCAGCAGCTTGCGGGGGGTGGACATTCAGTACTTC.

This chain uses TRBV28 with TRBJ2-2, with a tentative D call TRBD1 (7 bases). Trimming shortened V by 5 bases and J by 6 bases, and 19 bases separated the two germline ends. Germline V CDR1 and CDR2: MDHEN, SYDVKM. This CDR3 spans 16 amino acids. The CDR3 DNA is TGTGCCAGCAGTCCCGGGAGCCAGGGGGAATCCGGGGAGCTGTTTTTT. Amino acid sequence: CASSPGSQGESGELFF.

The chain uses TRBV11-3 and TRBJ2-2; 7 bases map to TRBD1. Germline loops: CDR1 SGHNT, CDR2 YENEEA. V dropped 6 bases and J dropped 5; count of bases not matched to a gene: 0. This CDR3 has 12 residues. CDR3 amino acids: CASRQGTGELFF. Here the CDR3 DNA reads TGTGCCAGCAGACAGGGGACCGGGGAGCTGTTTTTT.

This rearrangement joins TRBV29-1 to TRBJ1-1; 9 bases line up with TRBD1. The V gene's germline CDR1 is SQVTM and CDR2 ANQGSEA. There are 13 residues in the CDR3. The V gene end was trimmed by 1 base and the J gene end by 3 bases; junction bases not matched to a gene: 0. CDR3 in DNA: TGCAGCGTTGAAGGACAGGGGGACACTGAAGCTTTCTTT. Translated, it gives CSVEGQGDTEAFF.

The chain combines TRBV7-2 with TRBJ2-7; 9 bases agree with TRBD1. The germline CDR1 and CDR2 sequences are SGHTA and FQGNSA. This CDR3 has 16 residues. V was clipped by 3 bases and J by 9 bases; unmatched bases: 15. The CDR3, as DNA: TGTGCCAGCAGCTTTAGGACAGGGGCCTTGCTACGAGGGCAGTACTTC. Residues: CASSFRTGALLRGQYF.

DNA for the CDR3: TGTGCCAGCAGTTCCAGACAGGTACATCAAGAGACCCAGTACTTC. Encoded protein: CASSSRQVHQETQYF. The J gene is TRBJ2-5, the V gene TRBV27; TRBD1 is a possible D gene (6 bases). V was cut by 4 bases and J by 2 bases, with 14 bases left in between. The CDR3 sequence is 15 residues long. CDR1 is MNHEY and CDR2 is SMNVEV in the germline V gene (reference sequence).

This clone was found a few times. The V gene is TRBV7-8, the J gene TRBJ2-5; D not certain. Germline loops: CDR1 SGHVS, CDR2 FQNEAQ. V lost 0 bases and J lost 0, with 14 bases in between. This CDR3 contains 17 residues. The CDR3 reads CASSLAYHETNQETQYF. The CDR3 DNA is TGTGCCAGCAGCTTAGCCTACCACGAGACAAACCAAGAGACCCAGTACTTC.

This chain uses TRBV7-9 with TRBJ2-7; D not resolved. Trimming left V 1 base short and J 3 bases short, with 7 bases between. Germline CDR1 reads SEHNR; CDR2 reads FQNEAQ (reference sequence). The CDR3 is 13 residues long. CDR3 amino acids: CASSLDVSYEQYF. Written as DNA, the CDR3 is TGTGCCAGCAGCTTAGATGTCAGCTACGAGCAGTACTTC.

The rearrangement uses TRBV18 and TRBJ2-7, with 10 bases aligning to TRBD1. The CDR3 is 14 amino acids. V shed 8 bases, J shed 4 bases, and the junction held 8 bases outside the gene matches. Germline CDR1 KGHSH, CDR2 LQKENI. The CDR3 DNA reads TGTGCCAGCACATTTGGGACAGGGGTATACGAGCAGTACTTC. Translated, it gives CASTFGTGVYEQYF.

This clone has only one observation. The rearrangement links TRBV5-1 to TRBJ2-3, with 8 bases fitting TRBD2. The CDR3 consists of 21 residues. Losses at the gene ends were 8 bases for V and 1 base for J; bases not matched to a gene: 27. Germline assignment: CDR1 SGHRS and CDR2 YFSETQ. CDR3: CASQRERAFWANPAGTDTQYF. CDR3 coding DNA: TGCGCCAGTCAGCGGGAGAGGGCGTTCTGGGCTAACCCTGCGGGCACAGATACGCAGTATTTT. The full variable domain, completed using reference TRBV5-1 and TRBJ2-3, is KAGVTQTPRYLIKTRGQQVTLSCSPISGHRSVSWYQQTPGQGLQFLFEYFSETQRNKGNFPGRFSGRQFSNSRSEMNVSTLELGDSALYLCASQRERAFWANPAGTDTQYFGPGTRLTVL.

The chain joins TRBV28 to TRBJ2-7; D is unresolved. Per germline, CDR1 MDHEN and CDR2 SYDVKM. CDR3 size: 13 residues. Trimming left V 1 base short and J 6 bases short, with 10 bases between. The CDR3 nucleotides are TGTGCCAGCAGTTTATCGCGGTGGGGCGAGCAGTACTTC. Translating it yields CASSLSRWGEQYF.

This clone was picked up one time. The chain recombines TRBV28 with TRBJ1-2; TRBD1 is a possible D gene (5 bases). Germline CDR1 reads MDHEN; CDR2 reads SYDVKM. This CDR3 is 14 amino acids long. Trimming removed 3 bases from V and 7 bases from J, with 15 bases in between. The CDR3, as DNA: TGTGCCAGCAGTTTGCCTTTAGGGGAGAGTGGCTACACCTTC. This sequence encodes CASSLPLGESGYTF.

This chain joins TRBV4-1 and TRBJ2-7; 8 bases match TRBD1. The germline V gene encodes CDR1 MGHRA and CDR2 YSYEKL. CDR3 size: 15 residues. With 8 bases clipped from V and 2 bases from J, the junction kept 11 bases outside the gene matches. The CDR3 is CASAGQEAAAYEQYF. In nucleotides, the CDR3 is TGCGCCAGCGCGGGACAGGAAGCCGCCGCCTACGAGCAGTACTTC.

The chain joins TRBV28 to TRBJ2-7; D gene unclear. CDR1 is MDHEN and CDR2 is SYDVKM in the germline V gene. With 2 bases removed from V and 8 bases from J, the gap between germline ends came to 7 bases. This CDR3 region has 11 residues. Written as DNA, the CDR3 is TGTGCCAGCAGTTTAGGCCCACAGCAGTACTTC. Protein sequence: CASSLGPQQYF.

J is TRBJ1-5 and V is TRBV18; D is uncertain. V was pared by 5 bases and J by 1 base, with 12 bases between. CDR3 length equals 15 residues. From germline, CDR1 is KGHSH and CDR2 LQKENI. The chain's CDR3 is CASSLSGASNQPQHF. Here the CDR3 DNA reads TGTGCCAGCTCATTGTCTGGCGCGAGCAATCAGCCCCAGCATTTT.

V gene TRBV4-1 combines with J gene TRBJ2-3; 11 bases line up with TRBD2. CDR3 length: 17 residues. Unmatched junction bases numbered 6, after V lost 2 bases and J lost 2 bases. In germline, CDR1 is MGHRA, CDR2 YSYEKL. The CDR3 bases are TGCGCCAGCAGCCAAACCGGGACTAGCGGAAACACAGATACGCAGTATTTT. Protein product: CASSQTGTSGNTDTQYF.

This rearrangement joins TRBV6-5 to TRBJ2-7; TRBD1 agrees at 9 bases. The junction had 10 bases not matched to a gene; V was cut back by 6 bases and J by 4 bases. This CDR3 is built from 15 residues. Germline lookup yields CDR1 MNHEY and CDR2 SVGAGI. CDR3 nucleotides: TGTGCCAGCAGGGGATCGACAGGGGGTTTGTACGAGCAGTACTTC. Translation: CASRGSTGGLYEQYF.

CDR3 amino acids: CASSLREPRGTQYF. The CDR3 region has the DNA TGCGCCAGCAGCTTGCGGGAGCCCCGTGGTACGCAGTATTTT. The V gene is TRBV5-1, the J gene TRBJ2-3; D is possibly TRBD2 (6 bases). Germline V gene sequence: CDR1 SGHRS, CDR2 YFSETQ. Trimming cost V 1 base and J 8 bases, with 14 bases left between them. The CDR3 covers 14 residues.

This chain links TRBV27 with TRBJ1-1; D not certain. This CDR3 contains 14 residues. V gave up 10 bases and J gave up 10 bases, with 25 bases separating them. Germline lookup yields CDR1 MNHEY and CDR2 SMNVEV (reference sequence). The DNA of the CDR3 is TGTGCCAAAAGATACTCCGCCCATGCACGGGGAGCTTTCTTT. Its translation is CAKRYSAHARGAFF.